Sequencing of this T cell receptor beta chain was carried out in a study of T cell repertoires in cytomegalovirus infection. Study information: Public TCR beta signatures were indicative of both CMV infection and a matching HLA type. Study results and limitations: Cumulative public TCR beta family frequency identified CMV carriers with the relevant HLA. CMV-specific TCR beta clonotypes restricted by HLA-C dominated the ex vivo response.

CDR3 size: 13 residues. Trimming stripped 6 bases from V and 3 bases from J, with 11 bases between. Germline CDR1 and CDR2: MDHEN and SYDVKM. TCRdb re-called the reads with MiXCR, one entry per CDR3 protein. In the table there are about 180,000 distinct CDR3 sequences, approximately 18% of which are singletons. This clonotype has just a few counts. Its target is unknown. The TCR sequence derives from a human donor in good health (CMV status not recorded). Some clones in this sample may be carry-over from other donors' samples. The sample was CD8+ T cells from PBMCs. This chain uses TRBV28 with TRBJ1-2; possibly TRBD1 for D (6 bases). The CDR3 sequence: CASSFTGYYGYTF. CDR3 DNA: TGTGCCAGCAGCTTCACAGGGTACTATGGCTACACCTTC.